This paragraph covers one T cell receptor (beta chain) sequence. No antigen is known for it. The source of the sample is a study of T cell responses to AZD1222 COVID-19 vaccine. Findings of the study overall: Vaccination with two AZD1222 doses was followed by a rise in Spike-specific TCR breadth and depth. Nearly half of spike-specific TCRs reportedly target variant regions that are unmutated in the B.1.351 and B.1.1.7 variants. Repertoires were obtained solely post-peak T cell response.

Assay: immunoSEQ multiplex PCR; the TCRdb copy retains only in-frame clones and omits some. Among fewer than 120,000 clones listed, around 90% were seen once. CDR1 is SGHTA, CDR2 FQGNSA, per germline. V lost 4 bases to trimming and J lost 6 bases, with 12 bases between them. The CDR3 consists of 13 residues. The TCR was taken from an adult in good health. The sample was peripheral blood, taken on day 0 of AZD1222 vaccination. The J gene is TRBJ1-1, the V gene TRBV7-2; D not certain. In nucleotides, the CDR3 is TGTGCCAGCAGCTCGGGCCCCTCCGCTGAAGCTTTCTTT. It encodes CASSSGPSAEAFF.